Presented here are 30 T cell receptor beta chains from one specimen sequenced in a study of glioma-infiltrating T cells. TCR alpha and beta CDR3 regions were amplified from RNA using iRepertoire nested multiplex PCR. Using its own MiXCR run on the multiplex PCR reads, TCRdb lists one record per CDR3 protein. This sample has 300,000 to 450,000 distinct CDR3 sequences, with 35% to 45% found just once. Sequencing input: glioma tissue, nonneoplastic brain tissue, or PBMCs (not recorded which). Source of these receptors: a human donor with low-grade glioma or glioblastoma, undergoing nonglioma brain surgery, or in good health (not recorded which).

V gene TRBV24-1 combines with J gene TRBJ2-3; perhaps TRBD2 as D (5 bases). The germline CDR1 and CDR2 sequences are KGHDR and SFDVKD. V was clipped by 10 bases and J by 2 bases, with 15 bases between them. The CDR3 spans 14 residues. CDR3 nucleotide sequence: TGTGCCACGGGCGACCAGCGGAACACAGATACGCAGTATTTT. Its protein product is CATGDQRNTDTQYF.

The chain carries TRBV6-1 and TRBJ2-1, with D unresolved. There are 13 residues in the CDR3. Germline lookup yields CDR1 MNHNS and CDR2 SASEGT. V was pared by 5 bases and J by 6 bases, with 11 bases between. DNA of the CDR3: TGTGCCAGCAGTTCCTCACGACCCAATGAGCAGTTCTTC. Protein: CASSSSRPNEQFF.

This clonotype occurred many times. V gene TRBV6-1 combines with J gene TRBJ2-7; 14 nucleotides line up with TRBD2. Per the germline V gene, CDR1 is MNHNS and CDR2 is SASEGT. The CDR3 totals 17 residues. After removal of 5 bases from V and 0 bases from J, the junction contained 6 bases not matched to a gene. The CDR3 region is CASSRTSGRSSSYEQYF. In DNA, the CDR3 is TGTGCCAGCAGTCGGACTAGCGGGAGGTCGAGCTCCTACGAGCAGTACTTC.

The V call is TRBV6-1, the J call TRBJ2-3; possible D gene TRBD2, 5 bases. CDR3 length equals 15 residues. CDR1 is MNHNS, CDR2 SASEGT, per germline. Trimming took off 4 bases at V and 1 base at J, with 12 bases between the two ends. The CDR3 protein is CASSASGIRTDTQYF. CDR3 nucleotides: TGTGCCAGCAGTGCGTCCGGGATCCGCACAGATACGCAGTATTTT.

Only a few counts were recorded for this clonotype. V gene TRBV20-1 combines with J gene TRBJ2-3; D could derive from TRBD1 or TRBD2 (5 bases each). CDR3 length equals 15 residues. Trimming removed 5 bases from V and 0 bases from J, with 15 bases in between. Per germline, CDR1 DFQATT and CDR2 SNEGSKA (reference sequence). The CDR3 nucleotides read TGCAGTGCTTTGGGGACCACTTCGAGCACAGATACGCAGTATTTT. It yields the protein CSALGTTSSTDTQYF.

This clonotype has ten or more counts. V and J are TRBV6-2 or TRBV6-3 and TRBJ2-7; D perhaps matches TRBD2 (6 bases). Trimming stripped 2 bases from V and 5 bases from J, with 7 bases between. This CDR3 has 12 amino acids. Looked up from germline, CDR1 is MNHEY and CDR2 is SVGEGT. CDR3 sequence: CASSYGGNEQYF. In DNA, the CDR3 is TGTGCCAGCAGTTACGGCGGGAACGAGCAGTACTTC.

V is TRBV28 and J is TRBJ2-5; 8 nucleotides match TRBD2. Germline-derived CDR1 and CDR2 are MDHEN and SYDVKM. The CDR3 length is 16 residues. Trimming removed 3 bases from V and 3 bases from J; junction bases left unmatched: 9. The CDR3 nucleotides read TGTGCCAGCAGTTTTCTTGAGACTAGCGAAAAAGAGACCCAGTACTTC. As protein: CASSFLETSEKETQYF.

This clonotype has at least ten counts. The chain has TRBV4-3 and TRBJ1-6; D not certain. Germline V gene sequence: CDR1 LGHNA, CDR2 YSLEER. CDR3 size: 15 residues. V lost 3 bases to trimming and J lost 7 bases, with 13 bases between them. CDR3: CASSQTRLGNSPLHF. The DNA for the CDR3 is TGCGCCAGCAGCCAGACTCGACTGGGGAATTCACCCCTCCACTTT.

The chain uses TRBV28 and TRBJ2-6, with TRBD1 matching 12 bases. Germline CDR1 is MDHEN and CDR2 is SYDVKM. J gave up 3 bases and V 5 bases, and 8 bases lay outside the gene matches. This CDR3 region has 18 residues. The CDR3 protein is CASSPSGTGGRGANVLTF. Here the CDR3 DNA reads TGTGCCAGCAGTCCCAGCGGGACAGGGGGCCGTGGGGCCAACGTCCTGACTTTC.

This clonotype was detected a few times. CDR3 nucleotides: TGTGCCAGCAGTTCCCCGACCGGGTTTACCACAGATACGCAGTATTTT. Translation: CASSSPTGFTTDTQYF. This chain joins TRBV6-1 and TRBJ2-3; D is unresolved. There are 16 residues in the CDR3. V was pared by 5 bases and J by 2 bases, with 17 bases between. The germline gives CDR1 MNHNS, CDR2 SASEGT.

This rearrangement joins TRBV7-9 to TRBJ2-7; unclear D gene. This CDR3 contains 13 residues. Trimming took 5 bases from V and 5 from J, leaving 13 bases between them. Germline loops: CDR1 SEHNR, CDR2 FQNEAQ (reference sequence). The CDR3 bases are TGTGCCAGCAGCGCCCTCTCTGTGCACGAGCAGTACTTC. Translation: CASSALSVHEQYF.

DNA of the CDR3: TGCGCCAGCAGCTTGGGGTCGACAGGTCGCACAGATACGCAGTATTTT. Its protein is CASSLGSTGRTDTQYF. This rearrangement joins TRBV5-1 to TRBJ2-3; D perhaps matches TRBD1 (6 bases). Trimming removed 0 bases at V and 1 base at J, with 12 bases between. This CDR3 contains 16 residues. Per the germline V gene, CDR1 is SGHRS and CDR2 is YFSETQ.

This rearrangement joins TRBV7-2 to TRBJ1-1; D ambiguous. V lost 5 bases and J lost 2, with 12 bases in between. The V gene's germline CDR1 is SGHTA and CDR2 FQGNSA. The CDR3 totals 14 residues. The chain's CDR3 is CASSTRQENTEAFF. The CDR3 region has the DNA TGTGCCAGCAGCACGCGTCAGGAAAACACTGAAGCTTTCTTT.

The chain employs TRBV28 and TRBJ1-1, with a tentative D call TRBD1 (5 bases). Germline lookup yields CDR1 MDHEN and CDR2 SYDVKM. Trimming shortened V by 9 bases and J by 6 bases, and 17 bases separated the two germline ends. The CDR3 contains 13 residues. CDR3: CASMRQLISEAFF. CDR3 bases: TGTGCCAGTATGAGACAGCTAATCTCTGAAGCTTTCTTT.

Only a few counts were recorded for this clonotype. The CDR3 nucleotides read TGTGCCAGCAGTGAAAGGGGGCAAGACAATCAGCCCCAGCATTTT. It specifies CASSERGQDNQPQHF. The rearrangement joins TRBV2 to TRBJ1-5; 7 bases align to TRBD1. Germline lookup yields CDR1 SNHLY and CDR2 FYNNEI. V lost 2 bases to trimming and J lost 3 bases; unmatched junction nucleotides: 4. The CDR3 length is 15 residues.

The chain is built from TRBV4-1 and TRBJ2-3, with 10 nucleotides matching TRBD2. With V trimmed by 1 base and J by 4 bases, 14 bases remained unmatched. Germline values: CDR1 MGHRA, CDR2 YSYEKL. The CDR3 has 19 residues. CDR3 loop: CASSQVFMSASGSSDTQYF. As DNA, the CDR3 is TGCGCCAGCAGCCAAGTTTTTATGTCGGCTAGCGGGAGTTCAGATACGCAGTATTTT.

The gene calls are TRBV20-1 and TRBJ2-3; D might be TRBD2 (6 bases). The V gene's germline CDR1 is DFQATT and CDR2 SNEGSKA (reference sequence). The CDR3 totals 14 residues. The CDR3 loop reads CRVSAGPSTDTQYF. CDR3 coding DNA: TGCAGGGTATCAGCGGGTCCGAGCACAGATACGCAGTATTTT.

A word on this clonotype: A much larger clone lies one base from this, so it may be a read error. The genes are TRBV6-5 and TRBJ2-7, with a tentative D call TRBD2 (5 bases). The V end lost 2 bases, the J end lost 0 bases, and 11 bases lay between the germline ends. Germline loops: CDR1 MNHEY, CDR2 SVGAGI. The CDR3 is 15 residues long. The CDR3 nucleotides are TGTGCCAGCAGTTACGGACTTCTCTCCTCCTACGAGCAGTACTTC. This gives the protein CASSYGLLSSYEQYF.

This chain joins TRBV7-9 and TRBJ2-7; D unclear. The CDR3 consists of 12 residues. V dropped 1 base and J dropped 9 bases, with 10 bases sitting between them. CDR1 is SEHNR, CDR2 FQNEAQ, per germline (reference sequence). The CDR3 DNA follows: TGTGCCAGCAGCTTAGGGGCATGGGGGCAGTACTTC. It yields the protein CASSLGAWGQYF.

A word on this clonotype: Compared with germline, one end of the junction differs, possibly owing to a read error. The chain has TRBV29-1 and TRBJ2-5, with a possible D match to TRBD2 (6 bases). Germline CDR1 reads SQVTM; CDR2 reads ANQGSEA. The CDR3 consists of 12 residues. In nucleotides, the CDR3 is TGCAGCGTTGATCCATGGAGGGAGACCAAGTACTTC. Protein: CSVDPWRETKYF.

This clonotype came up many times. The rearrangement joins TRBV27 to TRBJ1-2; 10 bases map to TRBD1. Germline CDR1 MNHEY, CDR2 SMNVEV (reference sequence). V shed 5 bases, J shed 8 bases, and the junction held 5 bases outside the gene matches. This CDR3 is built from 13 residues. The CDR3 region has the DNA TGTGCCAGCAGTGCGGACAGGGGGGGCGGCTACACCTTC. Its protein product is CASSADRGGGYTF.

A word on this clonotype: A much bigger clone sits one base away, suggesting this may be a read error. V gene TRBV28 combines with J gene TRBJ2-7; perhaps D is TRBD1 or TRBD2 (5 bases each). The CDR3 is made up of 13 amino acids. The V gene lost 5 bases and the J gene lost 7 bases, with 15 bases spanning the gap. The germline V gene encodes CDR1 MDHEN and CDR2 SYDVKM. The chain's CDR3 is CASSNPGTPEQYF. The CDR3 nucleotides are TGTGCCAGCAGTAACCCCGGGACCCCGGAGCAGTACTTC.

This clonotype has just a few counts. The CDR3 DNA sequence: TGTGCCAGCAGTACCGGGCGAAGGCGAAGCTCCTATAATTCACCCCTCCACTTT. Translation: CASSTGRRRSSYNSPLHF. This rearrangement joins TRBV27 to TRBJ1-6; D is ambiguous. V lost 5 bases and J 0 bases, leaving 17 bases between the germline ends. The CDR3 has 18 amino acids. Per germline, CDR1 MNHEY and CDR2 SMNVEV (reference sequence).

V is TRBV20-1 and J is TRBJ2-7, with 8 bases lining up with TRBD2. The CDR3 is 14 residues long. Germline assignment: CDR1 DFQATT and CDR2 SNEGSKA (reference sequence). Trimming removed 2 bases from V and 3 bases from J; junction bases left unmatched: 6. The CDR3 coding sequence is TGCAGTGCTAGAACGGGGGGGAGCTACTACGAGCAGTACTTC. It translates to CSARTGGSYYEQYF.

The chain recombines TRBV4-1 with TRBJ1-6; TRBD1 matches at 8 bases. Per the germline V gene, CDR1 is MGHRA and CDR2 is YSYEKL. This CDR3 region has 18 residues. V shed 1 base, J shed 7 bases, and the junction held 12 bases outside the gene matches. Written as DNA, the CDR3 is TGCGCCAGCAGCCAAGGGGCTGCCGGGACAGGCCAGAATTCACCCCTCCACTTT. Residues: CASSQGAAGTGQNSPLHF.

This clonotype was counted a few times. The chain joins TRBV20-1 to TRBJ1-1, with TRBD1 matching over 10 bases. J lost 4 bases, V lost 5 bases, and 4 bases had no gene match. There are 13 residues in the CDR3. Germline V gene sequence: CDR1 DFQATT, CDR2 SNEGSKA (reference sequence). The CDR3 DNA reads as TGCAGTGCTCGGGGACAGGGGCTCACTGAAGCTTTCTTT. Protein sequence: CSARGQGLTEAFF.

This clonotype was seen only a few times. The chain is built from TRBV28 and TRBJ2-5; the D is unclear. The CDR3 is made up of 15 amino acids. Germline lookup yields CDR1 MDHEN and CDR2 SYDVKM. V lost 5 bases, J lost 9 bases, and 22 bases lay in between. CDR3 region: CASSPPMSPRVAQYF. In DNA, the CDR3 is TGTGCCAGCAGTCCCCCAATGAGTCCGAGAGTGGCCCAGTACTTC.

A remark on this clonotype: It may be a read error: a sequence one base away is much more abundant. The chain has TRBV27 and TRBJ2-5; D possibly corresponds to TRBD2 (6 bases). Germline CDR1 and CDR2: MNHEY and SMNVEV (reference sequence). The CDR3 has 17 residues. V dropped 6 bases and J dropped 3 bases, with 23 bases sitting between them. The CDR3 is CASSHLGLGITEETQYF. In DNA form, the CDR3 reads TGTGCCAGCAGCCATCTGGGACTGGGGATCACAGAAGAGACCCAGTACTTC.

Concerning this clonotype: Germline and junction disagree at one end, which may indicate a read error. The J gene is TRBJ1-6, the V gene TRBV6-1; 9 nucleotides line up with TRBD1. The CDR3 contains 17 residues. Germline V gene data show CDR1 as MNHNS and CDR2 as SASEGT. In DNA form, the CDR3 reads TGTGCCATCAGTGGGCCCCCCGGACAGGGGAATAATTCACCCCTCCACTTT. Protein: CAISGPPGQGNNSPLHF.

This clonotype appeared a few times. The chain couples TRBV3-1 to TRBJ2-1, with no clear D. Germline V gene lookup returns CDR1 LGHDT and CDR2 YNNKEL (reference sequence). This CDR3 has 15 residues. Trimming shortened V by 3 bases and J by 4 bases, and 13 bases separated the two germline ends. The CDR3 here is CASSQLVRPYNEQFF. DNA of the CDR3: TGTGCCAGCAGCCAGCTTGTACGTCCTTACAATGAGCAGTTCTTC.